This T cell receptor (beta chain) appears in the sequencing data of a study of CD8 T cells in ankylosing spondylitis. Study observations and caveats: The study identified a TCR beta motif of 7 or 8 highly homologous variants that appeared characteristic of ankylosing spondylitis blood. Disease-linked clones, CD8+, were relatively rare in peripheral blood. Past research had described some motif variants in reactive arthritis synovial fluid and blood. The clones that were linked to disease were reported to be significantly enriched in matched synovial fluid samples from ankylosing spondylitis patients.

To note about this clonotype: Its target is not known.

Generation of TCR beta libraries employed quantitative 5'-RACE incorporating molecular barcodes. TCRdb reanalysed the 5' RACE reads using MiXCR and keeps one entry per CDR3 protein. The table records more than 300,000 distinct CDR3 sequences, under 8.5% of them present only once. Germline loops: CDR1 SQVTM, CDR2 ANQGSEA. The CDR3 has 15 amino acids. V lost 2 bases, J lost 5 bases, and 7 bases stayed unmatched. V and J are TRBV29-1 and TRBJ1-4; 8 bases fit TRBD1. The source of this sequence is a male donor with ankylosing spondylitis. Sequenced sample: blood, either unsorted or a sorted T cell fraction (not recorded which). CDR3 in DNA: TGCAGCGTTGAACAATCCGGGACAGGCAATGAAAAACTGTTTTTT. This encodes CSVEQSGTGNEKLFF.